These 3 T cell receptor beta chains were all obtained from the same sample, sequenced in a study of T cell responses to AZD1222 COVID-19 vaccine. Assay used: immunoSEQ multiplex PCR; TCRdb lists only in-frame clones, some missing. The sample lists roughly 150,000 clones, around nine tenths seen once, with approximately 7.2% in the top ten. Sequencing was performed on peripheral blood, taken after recovery from COVID-19. These receptors were collected from an adult who had recovered from COVID-19.

The chain uses TRBV19 and TRBJ2-5; D may be TRBD2 (5 bases). This CDR3 comprises 15 residues. CDR1 and CDR2 from the germline V gene are LNHDA and SQIVND (reference sequence). The V end was cut by 1 base, the J end by 2 bases, with 11 bases between. CDR3 in amino acids: CASSIARGLQETQYF. In nucleotides, the CDR3 is TGTGCCAGTAGTATAGCCCGTGGACTTCAAGAGACCCAGTACTTC.

The chain has TRBV5-1 and TRBJ1-1; 7 nucleotides line up with TRBD1. Per the germline V gene, CDR1 is SGHRS and CDR2 is YFSETQ. J gave up 0 bases and V 4 bases, and 12 bases lay outside the gene matches. CDR3 length: 17 amino acids. CDR3 sequence reads: CASSPGQSAGMNTEAFF. Here the CDR3 DNA reads TGCGCCAGCAGCCCGGGACAGTCGGCGGGCATGAACACTGAAGCTTTCTTT.

The chain employs TRBV20-1 and TRBJ2-7; D remains unclear. CDR1 is DFQATT, CDR2 SNEGSKA, per germline (reference sequence). The CDR3 has 11 amino acids. Deletions cut 7 bases from V and 6 bases from J, with 13 bases between. The CDR3 loop reads CSVRLGVEQYF. The CDR3, as DNA: TGCAGTGTGAGGCTAGGAGTCGAGCAGTACTTC.